This T cell receptor (beta chain) was captured by sequencing in a study of T cells expressing NK-cell markers. From germline, CDR1 is SGDLS and CDR2 YYNGEE. This CDR3 is built from 13 residues. Production of TCR beta cDNA relied on 5'RACE template switching with UMIs. From the 5' RACE reads, TCRdb lists one entry per CDR3 protein and no DNA. This sample lists about 550,000 distinct CDR3 sequences; its ten largest clones have around 3.3%. The receptor was isolated from a man aged 18 to 29 in good health. Sequenced material: blood T cells: a sorted CD56 or NKG2C T cell subset, CD4+ or CD8+ T cells, or bulk PBMC T cells (not recorded which). J is TRBJ2-7 and V is TRBV9; no DNA is available, so the TRBD1 call from TCRdb remains unchecked. CDR3 region: CASSPPGAYEQYF. Combining the CDR3 with reference TRBV9 and TRBJ2-7 gives the whole variable domain DSGVTQTPKHLITATGQRVTLRCSPRSGDLSVYWYQQSLDQGLQFLIQYYNGEERAKGNILERFSAQQFPDLHSELNLSSLELGDSALYFCASSPPGAYEQYFGPGTRLTVT.